This T cell receptor (beta chain) is drawn from a study of blood T cell repertoires in COVID-19. The repertoire was sequenced with immunoSEQ multiplex PCR; TCRdb's copy has only in-frame clones and lacks some. Of fewer than 350,000 clones in the sample, almost 90% were seen once. V gave up 2 bases and J gave up 10 bases; unmatched junction bases: 8. Germline values: CDR1 SGHAT, CDR2 FQNNGV. The CDR3 is 15 residues long. The material sequenced was PBMCs or T cells enriched from blood (not recorded which). This chain links TRBV11-2 with TRBJ1-6; 7 positions agree with TRBD1. This sequence originates from a young woman with acute COVID-19. This CDR3 is CASSLQQGLGSPLHF. The DNA for the CDR3 is TGTGCCAGCAGCTTACAACAGGGGTTAGGCTCACCCCTCCACTTT.